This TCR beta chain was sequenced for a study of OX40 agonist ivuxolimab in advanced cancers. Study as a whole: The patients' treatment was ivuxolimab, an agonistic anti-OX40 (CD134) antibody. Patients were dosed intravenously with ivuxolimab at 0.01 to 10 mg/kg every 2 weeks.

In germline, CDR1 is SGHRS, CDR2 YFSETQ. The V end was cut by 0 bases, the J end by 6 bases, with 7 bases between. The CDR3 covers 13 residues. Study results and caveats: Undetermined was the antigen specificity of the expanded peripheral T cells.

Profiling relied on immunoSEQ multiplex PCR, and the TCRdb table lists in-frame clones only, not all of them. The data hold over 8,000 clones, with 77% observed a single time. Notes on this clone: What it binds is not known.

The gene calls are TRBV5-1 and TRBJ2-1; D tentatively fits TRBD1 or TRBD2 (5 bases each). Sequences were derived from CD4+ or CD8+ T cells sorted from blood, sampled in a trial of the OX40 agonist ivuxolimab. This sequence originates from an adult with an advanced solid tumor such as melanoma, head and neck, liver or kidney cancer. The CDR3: CASSLGGINEQFF. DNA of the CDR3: TGCGCCAGCAGCTTGGGGGGGATCAATGAGCAGTTCTTC.